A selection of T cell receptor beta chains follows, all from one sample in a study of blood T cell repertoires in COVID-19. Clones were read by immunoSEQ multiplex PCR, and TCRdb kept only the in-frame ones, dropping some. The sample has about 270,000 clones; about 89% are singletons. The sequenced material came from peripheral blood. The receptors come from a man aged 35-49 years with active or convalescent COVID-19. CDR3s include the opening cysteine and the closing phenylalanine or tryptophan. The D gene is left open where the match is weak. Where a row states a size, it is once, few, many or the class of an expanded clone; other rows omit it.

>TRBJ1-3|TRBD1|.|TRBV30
CAWSPSGTAGNTIYF
TGTGCCTGGAGCCCGTCCGGGACAGCAGGAAACACCATATATTTT
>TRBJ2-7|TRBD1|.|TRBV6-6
CASSPATGALDEQYF
TGTGCCAGCTCCCCCGCAACAGGGGCTCTAGACGAGCAGTACTTC
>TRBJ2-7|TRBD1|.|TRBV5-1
CASSLEKGQGADEQYF
TGCGCCAGCAGCTTGGAAAAGGGACAGGGGGCGGACGAGCAGTACTTC
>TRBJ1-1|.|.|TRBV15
CATSREGRMNTEAFF
TGTGCCACCAGCCGAGAGGGGCGGATGAACACTGAAGCTTTCTTT
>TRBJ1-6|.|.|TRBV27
CASSLEGLNNSPLHF
TGTGCCAGCAGTTTAGAGGGACTGAATAATTCACCCCTCCACTTT
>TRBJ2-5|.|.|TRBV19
CASSIVNQETQYF
TGTGCCAGTAGTATTGTAAACCAAGAGACCCAGTACTTC
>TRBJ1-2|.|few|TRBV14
CASSQVAGVDYGYTF
TGTGCCAGCAGCCAAGTGGCAGGGGTAGACTATGGCTACACCTTC
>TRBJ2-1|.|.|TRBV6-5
CASSYTGLSEQFF
TGTGCCAGCAGTTACACAGGGTTGAGTGAGCAGTTCTTC
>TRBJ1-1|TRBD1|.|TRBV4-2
CASSQAIGTGYSEAFF
TGTGCCAGCAGCCAAGCCATTGGGACAGGGTACTCTGAAGCTTTCTTT
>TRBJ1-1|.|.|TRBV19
CASRDSFTEAFF
TGTGCCAGTAGAGACAGTTTCACTGAAGCTTTCTTT
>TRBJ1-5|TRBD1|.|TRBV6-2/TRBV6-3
CASSSDRGLGEPQHF
TGTGCCAGCAGTTCGGACAGGGGGTTAGGGGAGCCCCAGCATTTT
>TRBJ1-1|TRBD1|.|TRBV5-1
CASSPDRVVGAFF
TGCGCCAGCAGCCCAGACAGGGTGGTAGGAGCTTTCTTT
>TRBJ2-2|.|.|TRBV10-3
CAIGAGNTGELFF
TGTGCCATCGGTGCAGGGAACACCGGGGAGCTGTTTTTT
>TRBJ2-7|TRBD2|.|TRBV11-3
CASSLAFTSGSYEQYF
TGTGCCAGCAGCTTAGCGTTTACTAGCGGGAGCTACGAGCAGTACTTC
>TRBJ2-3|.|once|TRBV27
CASRDWSTDTQYF
TGTGCCAGCCGGGACTGGAGCACAGATACGCAGTATTTT
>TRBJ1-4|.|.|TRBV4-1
CASSQEKGQGHEKLFF
TGCGCCAGCAGCCAAGAAAAGGGGCAGGGCCATGAAAAACTGTTTTTT
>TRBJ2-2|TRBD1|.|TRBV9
CASSDRTGSFGELFF
TGTGCCAGCAGCGACCGGACAGGGTCCTTCGGGGAGCTGTTTTTT
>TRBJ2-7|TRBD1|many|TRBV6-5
CASSYSQGAGEQYF
TGTGCCAGCAGTTACTCACAGGGGGCAGGCGAGCAGTACTTC
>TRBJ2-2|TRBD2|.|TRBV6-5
CASSLSRRGGPGELFF
TGTGCCAGCAGTTTATCCCGCCGGGGGGGGCCCGGGGAGCTGTTTTTT
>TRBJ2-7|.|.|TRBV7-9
CASTAMDGSLGEQYF
TGTGCCAGCACCGCCATGGACGGGAGCCTTGGCGAGCAGTACTTC
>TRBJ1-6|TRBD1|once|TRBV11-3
CASSLVLTGRESPLHF
TGTGCCAGCAGCTTAGTCTTGACAGGGAGAGAATCACCCCTCCACTTT
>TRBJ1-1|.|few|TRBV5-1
CASSLGGWTEAFF
TGCGCCAGCAGCTTGGGCGGTTGGACTGAAGCTTTCTTT